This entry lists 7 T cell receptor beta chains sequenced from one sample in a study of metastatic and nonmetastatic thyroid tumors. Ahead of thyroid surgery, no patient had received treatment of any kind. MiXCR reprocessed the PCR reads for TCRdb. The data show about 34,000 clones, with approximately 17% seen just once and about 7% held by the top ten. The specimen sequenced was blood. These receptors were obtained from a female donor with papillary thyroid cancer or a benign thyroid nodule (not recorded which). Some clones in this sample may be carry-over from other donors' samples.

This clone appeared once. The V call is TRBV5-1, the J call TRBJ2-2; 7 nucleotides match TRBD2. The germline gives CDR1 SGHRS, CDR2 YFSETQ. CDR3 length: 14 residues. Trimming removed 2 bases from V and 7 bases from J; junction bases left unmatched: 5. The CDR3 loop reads CASSLGGSGGELFF. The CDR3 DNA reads TGCGCCAGCAGCTTAGGCGGGAGCGGCGGGGAGCTGTTTTTT.

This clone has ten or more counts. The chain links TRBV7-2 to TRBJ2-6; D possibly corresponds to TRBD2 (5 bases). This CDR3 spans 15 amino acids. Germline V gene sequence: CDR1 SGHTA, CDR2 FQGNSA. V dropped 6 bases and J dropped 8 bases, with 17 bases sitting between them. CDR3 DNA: TGTGCCAGCAGTCCCGTTGGGGTCGGGACCAACGTCCTGACTTTC. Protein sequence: CASSPVGVGTNVLTF.

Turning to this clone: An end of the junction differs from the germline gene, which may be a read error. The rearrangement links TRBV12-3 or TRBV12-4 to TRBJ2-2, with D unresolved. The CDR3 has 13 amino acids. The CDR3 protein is CSSSETNTVELFF. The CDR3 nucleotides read TGTTCCAGCAGCGAAACGAACACCGTGGAGCTGTTTTTT.

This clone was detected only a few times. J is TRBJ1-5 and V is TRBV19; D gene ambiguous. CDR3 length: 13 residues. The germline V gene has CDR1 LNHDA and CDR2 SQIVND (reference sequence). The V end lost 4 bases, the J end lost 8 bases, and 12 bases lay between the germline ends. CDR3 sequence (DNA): TGTGCCAGTAGTAAGGTAGGCGGGGAGCCCCAGCATTTT. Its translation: CASSKVGGEPQHF.

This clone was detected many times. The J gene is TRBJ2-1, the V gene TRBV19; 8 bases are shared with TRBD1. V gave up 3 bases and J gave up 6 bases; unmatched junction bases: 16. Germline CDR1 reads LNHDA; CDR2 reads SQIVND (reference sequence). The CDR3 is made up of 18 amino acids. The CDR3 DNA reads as TGTGCCAGTAGTATCCTGCAGGGGGCTGGGGTGGAGGGCAATGAGCAGTTCTTC. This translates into CASSILQGAGVEGNEQFF.

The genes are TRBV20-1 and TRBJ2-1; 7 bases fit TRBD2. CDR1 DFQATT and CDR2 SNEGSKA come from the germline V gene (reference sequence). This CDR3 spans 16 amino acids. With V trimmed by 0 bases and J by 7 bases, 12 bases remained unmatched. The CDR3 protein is CSARDRGDVGWNEQFF. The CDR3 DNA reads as TGCAGTGCTAGAGACCGGGGGGACGTAGGGTGGAATGAGCAGTTCTTC.

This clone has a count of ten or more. The CDR3 region has the DNA TGTGCCAGCAGTCCAAGTGATGGGTATGGCTACACCTTC. Its translation is CASSPSDGYGYTF. The chain has TRBV27 and TRBJ1-2, with unresolved D. This CDR3 region has 13 residues. Germline V gene sequence: CDR1 MNHEY, CDR2 SMNVEV (reference sequence). The germline V and J ends were trimmed by 5 bases and 5 bases, with 12 bases remaining between them.